This T cell receptor (beta chain) was sequenced in a study of human T cells and chemical hapten exposure. This clonotype is a singleton in its sample. Regarding time point: patch test 2, 6 weeks after DPC sensitization. Documented treatment: therapeutic diphenylcyclopropenone sensitization with weekly scalp DPC. Unfractionated whole blood yielded total RNA. The V end lost 2 bases, the J end lost 5 bases, and 15 bases lay between the germline ends. The CDR3 sequence is 15 residues long. CDR1 SGHAT and CDR2 FQNNGV come from the germline V gene. Library preparation tagged each individual cDNA molecule with a unique molecular identifier. A single record per CDR3 protein comes from TCRdb applying MiXCR to the RACE reads. Seen here are about 70,000 distinct CDR3 sequences, about 8% observed once, and the top ten hold approximately 3.5%.

The sample was whole blood, taken in connection with sensitization to the hapten diphenylcyclopropenone (DPC). This receptor was obtained from a woman in her forties or fifties with alopecia areata. Some clones in this sample may be carry-over from other donors' samples. V and J are TRBV11-2 and TRBJ2-5; D might be TRBD1 or TRBD2, each matching 5 bases. The CDR3 spells CASSLPNTRGETQYF. CDR3 sequence (DNA): TGTGCCAGCAGCTTACCGAACACCCGGGGCGAGACCCAGTACTTC.